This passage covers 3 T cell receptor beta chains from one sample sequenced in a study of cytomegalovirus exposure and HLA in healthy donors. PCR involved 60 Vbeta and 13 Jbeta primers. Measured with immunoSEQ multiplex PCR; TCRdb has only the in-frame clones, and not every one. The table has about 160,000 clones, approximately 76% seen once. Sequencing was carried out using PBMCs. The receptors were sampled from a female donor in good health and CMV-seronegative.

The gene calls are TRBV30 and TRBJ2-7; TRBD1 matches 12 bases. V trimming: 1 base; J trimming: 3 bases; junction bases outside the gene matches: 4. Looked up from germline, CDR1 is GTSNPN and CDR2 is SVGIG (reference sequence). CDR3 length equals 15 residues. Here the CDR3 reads CAWSDRDRGLYEQYF. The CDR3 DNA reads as TGTGCCTGGAGTGACCGGGACAGGGGGCTCTACGAGCAGTACTTC.

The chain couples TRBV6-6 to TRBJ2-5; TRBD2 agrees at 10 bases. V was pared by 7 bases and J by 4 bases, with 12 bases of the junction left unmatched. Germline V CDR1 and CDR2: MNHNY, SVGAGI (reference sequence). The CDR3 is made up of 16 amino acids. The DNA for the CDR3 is TGTGCCAGCACTCCGGGAAGCGGGGGGGCCGGAGAGACCCAGTACTTC. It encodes CASTPGSGGAGETQYF.

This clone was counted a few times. CDR3 nucleotides: TGTGCCAGCAGCTCCTCAGGGGAGCGGAGCAATCAGCCCCAGCATTTT. Its translation is CASSSSGERSNQPQHF. This chain connects TRBV5-6 to TRBJ1-5, with TRBD1 as a possible D gene (6 bases). Germline V CDR1 and CDR2: SGHDT, YYEEEE. Trimming stripped 3 bases from V and 1 base from J, with 14 bases between. The CDR3 spans 16 residues.